This TCR beta chain was sequenced during a study of blood T cell repertoires in COVID-19. At the level of the study: Material from acute and convalescent COVID-19 was sourced from the United States, Italy and Spain. T cells, B-cell-depleted T cells, or PBMCs provided the cDNA or gDNA that served as material.

Repertoires were generated with immunoSEQ multiplex PCR, while TCRdb's copy carries only in-frame clones and drops some. The repertoire has about 120,000 clones, roughly 83% of them found once; the top ten carry about 40%. J was trimmed by 4 bases and V by 0 bases; bases with no gene match: 9. This CDR3 contains 16 residues. CDR1 and CDR2 (germline): GTSNPN, SVGIG (reference sequence). Sample: peripheral blood. This TCR was recovered from a middle-aged man with active or convalescent COVID-19. V usage is TRBV30 and J usage is TRBJ1-2; TRBD1 aligns across 9 bases. The CDR3 region is CAWSVGGGQGIYGYTF. CDR3 coding DNA: TGTGCCTGGAGTGTTGGGGGGGGACAGGGAATCTATGGCTACACCTTC.